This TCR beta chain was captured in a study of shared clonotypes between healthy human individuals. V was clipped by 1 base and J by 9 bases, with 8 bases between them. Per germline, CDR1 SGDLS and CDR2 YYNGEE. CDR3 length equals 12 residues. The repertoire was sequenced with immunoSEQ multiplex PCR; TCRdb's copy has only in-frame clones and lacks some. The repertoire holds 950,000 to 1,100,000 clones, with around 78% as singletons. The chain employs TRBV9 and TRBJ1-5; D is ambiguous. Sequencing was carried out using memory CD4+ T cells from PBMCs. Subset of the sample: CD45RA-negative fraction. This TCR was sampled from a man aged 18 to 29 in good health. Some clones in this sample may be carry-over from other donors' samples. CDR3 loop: CASSVWAGPQHF. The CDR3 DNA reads TGTGCCAGCAGCGTATGGGCAGGGCCCCAGCATTTT.